Shown below are 27 T cell receptor beta chains from a single sample sequenced in a study of T cell changes during pregnancy in multiple sclerosis. The data were produced by immunoSEQ multiplex PCR, yet TCRdb's version contains in-frame clones alone and is incomplete. The sample includes around 66,000 clones, 91% of them seen just once. The source was peripheral blood, collected after pregnancy. Receptors were obtained from a female donor in good health, enrolled as a control in a pregnancy study.

The chain combines TRBV4-2 with TRBJ1-5; D is ambiguous. V was cut by 0 bases and J by 2 bases, with 8 bases left in between. Per germline, CDR1 LGHNA and CDR2 YNFKEQ. The CDR3 is 15 amino acids. The chain's CDR3 is CASSQDLPGNQPQHF. The CDR3 DNA reads as TGTGCCAGCAGCCAAGATCTGCCAGGCAATCAGCCCCAGCATTTT.

This rearrangement joins TRBV30 to TRBJ2-1; no firm D call. Germline-derived CDR1 and CDR2 are GTSNPN and SVGIG (reference sequence). CDR3 length equals 15 residues. Trimming took off 1 base at V and 4 bases at J, with 14 bases between the two ends. The CDR3 DNA follows: TGTGCCTGGAGTGACCGAGTTCGAGATTACAATGAGCAGTTCTTC. This gives the protein CAWSDRVRDYNEQFF.

This chain uses TRBV30 with TRBJ2-1; 9 positions match TRBD1. Trimming removed 5 bases from V and 5 bases from J; junction bases left unmatched: 4. From germline, CDR1 is GTSNPN and CDR2 SVGIG (reference sequence). CDR3 size: 13 residues. CDR3 protein: CAWGTGSDNEQFF. CDR3 sequence (DNA): TGTGCCTGGGGGACAGGGAGCGACAATGAGCAGTTCTTC.

This chain links TRBV6-5 with TRBJ1-1; D is undetermined. CDR1 is MNHEY and CDR2 is SVGAGI in the germline V gene. V lost 6 bases to trimming and J lost 5 bases, with 10 bases between them. The CDR3 is made up of 12 amino acids. DNA for the CDR3: TGTGCCAGCAGCAATATCCTAACTGAAGCTTTCTTT. Its translation is CASSNILTEAFF.

The V gene is TRBV13, the J gene TRBJ2-7; TRBD2 matches at 14 bases. The CDR3 length is 17 residues. CDR1 is PRHDT and CDR2 is FYEKMQ in the germline V gene (reference sequence). V lost 6 bases and J lost 3; bases outside the gene matches: 10. The CDR3 here is CASRPYEGLAGDYEQYF. In nucleotides, the CDR3 is TGTGCCAGCAGGCCTTACGAGGGACTAGCGGGGGACTACGAGCAGTACTTC.

The V gene is TRBV7-8, the J gene TRBJ1-5; TRBD1 might be the D (6 bases). V was trimmed by 5 bases and J by 0 bases, leaving 11 bases between them. This CDR3 is 15 amino acids long. CDR1 is SGHVS, CDR2 FQNEAQ, per germline. This chain's CDR3 is CASSRQVYSNQPQHF. CDR3 bases: TGTGCCAGCAGCCGACAGGTTTATAGCAATCAGCCCCAGCATTTT. The entire variable domain, with the rest obtained from reference TRBV7-8 and TRBJ1-5, is as follows: GAGVSQSPRYKVAKRGQDVALRCDPISGHVSLFWYQQALGQGPEFLTYFQNEAQLDKSGLPSDRFFAERPEGSVSTLKIQRTQQEDSAVYLCASSRQVYSNQPQHFGDGTRLSIL.

The rearrangement joins TRBV19 to TRBJ2-4; the D gene is possibly TRBD1 (5 bases). CDR3 length: 13 amino acids. Trimming took 5 bases from V and 7 from J, leaving 12 bases between them. Germline CDR1 LNHDA, CDR2 SQIVND (reference sequence). The chain's CDR3 is CASSLGRANIQYF. DNA for the CDR3: TGTGCCAGTAGTCTCGGCAGGGCCAACATTCAGTACTTC.

The CDR3 loop reads CASSSSWTGGNTEAFF. CDR3 DNA: TGTGCCAGCAGTTCCTCTTGGACAGGGGGAAACACTGAAGCTTTCTTT. The genes are TRBV6-6 and TRBJ1-1, with 10 nucleotides matching TRBD1. CDR3 length: 16 residues. Germline V gene data show CDR1 as MNHNY and CDR2 as SVGAGI (reference sequence). V shed 4 bases and J 2 bases; nucleotides not matched to a gene: 7.

This chain uses TRBV7-9 with TRBJ2-1, with TRBD2 matching over 8 bases. CDR3 size: 15 residues. V was pared by 8 bases and J by 7 bases, with 13 bases of the junction left unmatched. Per the germline V gene, CDR1 is SEHNR and CDR2 is FQNEAQ (reference sequence). The CDR3 sequence is CASSPGGAGRNEQFF. DNA for the CDR3: TGTGCCAGCTCCCCCGGGGGGGCCGGTCGGAATGAGCAGTTCTTC.

The chain couples TRBV19 to TRBJ1-4; TRBD1 agrees at 7 bases. Germline CDR1 and CDR2: LNHDA and SQIVND (reference sequence). V shed 9 bases, J shed 6 bases, and the junction held 7 bases outside the gene matches. The CDR3 runs 13 residues. CDR3 in amino acids: CASRQGMDEKLFF. As DNA, the CDR3 is TGTGCCAGCCGACAGGGCATGGATGAAAAACTGTTTTTT.

The V gene is TRBV15, the J gene TRBJ1-1; 12 nucleotides line up with TRBD1. Germline CDR1 is LNHNV and CDR2 is YYDKDF (reference sequence). With V trimmed by 1 base and J by 3 bases, 3 bases remained unmatched. The CDR3 covers 16 residues. CDR3 region: CATSRGDRGLDTEAFF. DNA of the CDR3: TGTGCCACCAGCAGAGGGGACAGGGGGCTCGACACTGAAGCTTTCTTT.

This chain joins TRBV30 and TRBJ1-2; TRBD1 aligns across 10 bases. Looked up from germline, CDR1 is GTSNPN and CDR2 is SVGIG (reference sequence). The CDR3 consists of 13 residues. J gave up 8 bases and V 2 bases, and 5 bases lay outside the gene matches. The CDR3 here is CAWSPDRGYGYTF. As DNA, the CDR3 is TGTGCCTGGAGTCCGGACAGGGGGTACGGCTACACCTTC. Using reference TRBV30 and TRBJ1-2 for the parts outside the CDR3, the full variable domain is SQTIHQWPATLVQPVGSPLSLECTVEGTSNPNLYWYRQAAGRGLQLLFYSVGIGQISSEVPQNLSASRPQDRQFILSSKKLLLSDSGFYLCAWSPDRGYGYTFGSGTRLTVV.

The chain joins TRBV9 to TRBJ1-6; TRBD1 matches at 9 bases. V dropped 4 bases and J dropped 7; count of bases not matched to a gene: 6. The CDR3 consists of 15 residues. Germline CDR1 and CDR2: SGDLS and YYNGEE. The CDR3 region has the DNA TGTGCCAGCAGCTTCCGGACAGGGGAAAATTCACCCCTCCACTTT. It codes for CASSFRTGENSPLHF.

As for this clone: One end of the junction does not line up with germline, which may come from a read error. V usage is TRBV5-3 and J usage is TRBJ1-5; TRBD1 agrees at 9 bases. TRBV5-3 is treated as an ORF (open reading frame) with a function not yet certain. This CDR3 comprises 16 residues. CDR3 in DNA: TGTGCCAGATGCTTACCTTTTCGGGACAGGGCTCAGCCCCAGCATTTT. As protein: CARCLPFRDRAQPQHF.

The rearrangement links TRBV9 to TRBJ1-2, with TRBD1 identical over 9 bases. Per the germline V gene, CDR1 is SGDLS and CDR2 is YYNGEE. V lost 3 bases and J lost 1; bases outside the gene matches: 4. CDR3 length equals 15 residues. The chain's CDR3 is CASSARQGGNYGYTF. CDR3 DNA sequence: TGTGCCAGCAGCGCCCGACAGGGGGGTAACTATGGCTACACCTTC.

The chain is built from TRBV27 and TRBJ1-1; TRBD1 is a possible D gene (5 bases). Deletions cut 5 bases from V and 1 base from J, with 17 bases between. The germline V gene has CDR1 MNHEY and CDR2 SMNVEV (reference sequence). The length of the CDR3 is 16 residues. The chain's CDR3 is CASSIGGLNRNTEAFF. The CDR3 DNA reads as TGTGCCAGCAGTATCGGGGGACTAAATAGGAACACTGAAGCTTTCTTT.

CDR3 DNA sequence: TGTGCCTGGATGGGGGGGGGACTTGAAGCTTTCTTT. The encoded protein is CAWMGGGLEAFF. The rearrangement joins TRBV30 to TRBJ1-1; tentative D call: TRBD1 (5 bases). Germline V gives CDR1 GTSNPN, CDR2 SVGIG (reference sequence). The CDR3 contains 12 residues. V lost 4 bases and J lost 7, with 13 bases in between.

The chain uses TRBV27 and TRBJ2-7; 8 bases agree with TRBD1. Per the germline V gene, CDR1 is MNHEY and CDR2 is SMNVEV (reference sequence). The V gene end was trimmed by 6 bases and the J gene end by 5 bases; junction bases not matched to a gene: 9. This CDR3 has 14 residues. CDR3 bases: TGTGCCAGCAGCCCCAGGGGGCCTGGGGACGAGCAGTACTTC. Amino acids: CASSPRGPGDEQYF.

The chain is built from TRBV30 and TRBJ2-5, with a tentative D call TRBD1 (5 bases). CDR1 and CDR2 (germline): GTSNPN, SVGIG (reference sequence). The length of the CDR3 is 14 residues. Trimming took 0 bases from V and 2 from J, leaving 10 bases between them. The CDR3 region has the DNA TGTGCCTGGAGTGTGGGGCAGGTACAAGAGACCCAGTACTTC. Amino acid sequence: CAWSVGQVQETQYF.

The chain is built from TRBV7-2 and TRBJ2-3; D is ambiguous. With 2 bases removed from V and 4 bases from J, the gap between germline ends came to 7 bases. In germline, CDR1 is SGHTA, CDR2 FQGNSA. The CDR3 runs to 13 residues. CDR3 DNA sequence: TGTGCCAGCAGCTTAATGCAGTCAGATACGCAGTATTTT. Protein sequence: CASSLMQSDTQYF.

The rearrangement links TRBV11-1 to TRBJ2-1; D remains ambiguous. The CDR3 consists of 14 residues. V lost 2 bases to trimming and J lost 6 bases, with 11 bases between them. Germline V lookup: CDR1 SGHAT, CDR2 FQDESV (reference sequence). Written as DNA, the CDR3 is TGTGCCAGCAGCTTAAAGTTGTACGGCAATGAGCAGTTCTTC. This sequence encodes CASSLKLYGNEQFF.

The V and J genes are TRBV27 and TRBJ1-2; the match to TRBD1 covers 7 bases. The CDR3 contains 14 residues. Germline V gene sequence: CDR1 MNHEY, CDR2 SMNVEV (reference sequence). Trimming removed 5 bases from V and 4 bases from J; junction bases left unmatched: 7. DNA of the CDR3: TGTGCCAGCAGTCAACGCCGGGACAGCTATGGCTACACCTTC. This encodes CASSQRRDSYGYTF.

The chain recombines TRBV30 with TRBJ2-1, with TRBD2 matching 14 bases. V was pared by 6 bases and J by 2 bases, with 3 bases of the junction left unmatched. CDR3 size: 15 residues. Germline lookup yields CDR1 GTSNPN and CDR2 SVGIG (reference sequence). CDR3 amino acids: CACATSGGAYNEQFF. Here the CDR3 DNA reads TGTGCCTGCGCGACTAGCGGGGGGGCCTACAATGAGCAGTTCTTC.

The rearrangement links TRBV2 to TRBJ1-4; 8 bases agree with TRBD1. CDR3 length equals 15 residues. Germline CDR1 SNHLY, CDR2 FYNNEI. J lost 3 bases, V lost 2 bases, and 2 bases had no gene match. CDR3 nucleotide sequence: TGTGCCAGCAGTGAACGGACAGGGTCTAATGAAAAACTGTTTTTT. Translation gives CASSERTGSNEKLFF.

The V and J genes are TRBV9 and TRBJ1-4; the D gene is possibly TRBD1 (6 bases). This CDR3 spans 16 amino acids. Trimming cost V 4 bases and J 0 bases, with 13 bases left between them. CDR1 SGDLS and CDR2 YYNGEE come from the germline V gene. The CDR3 loop is CASSLEQGPTNEKLFF. CDR3 nucleotide sequence: TGTGCCAGCAGCCTCGAACAGGGTCCAACTAATGAAAAACTGTTTTTT. Looking up the rest from reference TRBV9 and TRBJ1-4 gives the full variable domain: DSGVTQTPKHLITATGQRVTLRCSPRSGDLSVYWYQQSLDQGLQFLIQYYNGEERAKGNILERFSAQQFPDLHSELNLSSLELGDSALYFCASSLEQGPTNEKLFFGSGTQLSVL.

This clone was seen once. The rearrangement uses TRBV7-2 and TRBJ2-3; TRBD2 is a possible D gene (7 bases). Germline values: CDR1 SGHTA, CDR2 FQGNSA. V lost 3 bases, J lost 1 base, and 11 bases lay in between. The CDR3 runs to 15 residues. CDR3 protein: CASSLGGARTDTQYF. The CDR3 DNA reads as TGTGCCAGCAGCTTGGGGGGGGCCCGCACAGATACGCAGTATTTT.

The chain employs TRBV6-1 and TRBJ1-6, with 9 bases fitting TRBD1. CDR3 size: 15 residues. Per the germline V gene, CDR1 is MNHNS and CDR2 is SASEGT. V shed 2 bases, J shed 9 bases, and the junction held 5 bases outside the gene matches. CDR3 residues: CASSEPGQGISPLHF. In nucleotides, the CDR3 is TGTGCCAGCAGTGAACCGGGACAGGGAATTTCACCCCTCCACTTT.